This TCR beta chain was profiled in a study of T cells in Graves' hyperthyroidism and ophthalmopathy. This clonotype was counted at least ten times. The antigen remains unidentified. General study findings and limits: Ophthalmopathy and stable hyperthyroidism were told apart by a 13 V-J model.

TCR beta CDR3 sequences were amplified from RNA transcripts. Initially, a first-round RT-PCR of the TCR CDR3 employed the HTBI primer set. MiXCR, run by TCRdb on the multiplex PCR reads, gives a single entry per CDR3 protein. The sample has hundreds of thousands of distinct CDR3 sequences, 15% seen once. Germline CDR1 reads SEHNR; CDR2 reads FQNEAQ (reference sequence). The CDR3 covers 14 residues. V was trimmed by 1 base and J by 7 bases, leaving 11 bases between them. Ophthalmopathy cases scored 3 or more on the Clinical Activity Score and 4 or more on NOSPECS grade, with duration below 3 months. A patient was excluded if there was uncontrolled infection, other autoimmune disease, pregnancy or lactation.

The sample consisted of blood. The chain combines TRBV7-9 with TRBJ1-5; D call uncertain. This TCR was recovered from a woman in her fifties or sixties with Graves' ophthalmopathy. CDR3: CASSLGTLDQPQHF. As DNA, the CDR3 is TGTGCCAGCAGCTTAGGTACCCTGGACCAGCCCCAGCATTTT.